This T cell receptor beta chain was recovered during a study of graft-versus-host responses after intestinal transplantation. Measured with immunoSEQ multiplex PCR; TCRdb has only the in-frame clones, and not every one. The sample lists about 8,600 clones; over 25% were seen once. This specimen was alloreactive CD4+ T cells from a mixed lymphocyte reaction culture, taken before intestinal transplant. Subset given: CFSE-low proliferating T cells sorted from roughly 6-day pre-transplant mixed lymphocyte reaction (GvH or HvG direction). The TCR comes from a human patient who received an intestinal transplant.

CDR3 in amino acids: CASSTTSGRRETQYF. The CDR3 nucleotides read TGTGCCAGCAGCACCACTAGCGGGAGGAGAGAGACCCAGTACTTC. This sequence joins TRBV7-3 and TRBJ2-5; the match to TRBD2 covers 12 bases. With 5 bases clipped from V and 4 bases from J, the junction kept 5 bases outside the gene matches. The length of the CDR3 is 15 residues. Germline lookup yields CDR1 SGHTA and CDR2 FQGTGA.